This T cell receptor (beta chain) emerged from a study of T cells in Graves' hyperthyroidism and ophthalmopathy. Findings of the study overall: Also found in blood were most expanded thyroid clonotypes above 0.001.

This clonotype turned up a few times. The antigen is unknown. Amplified regions were TCR beta CDR3 sequences from RNA transcripts. HTBI primers were the set used in a first-round RT-PCR of the TCR CDR3. A single record per CDR3 protein comes from TCRdb applying MiXCR to the multiplex PCR reads. The data show approximately 600,000 distinct CDR3 sequences, under 15% seen once. The sequenced material came from blood. The receptor was derived from a woman between 40 and 55 years old with Graves' ophthalmopathy.

CDR3 DNA: TGCGCCAGCAGCCCGGGACAGGAGCCTTCTGGGGCCAACGTCCTGACTTTC. Protein product: CASSPGQEPSGANVLTF. V and J are TRBV5-1 and TRBJ2-6, with TRBD1 identical over 8 bases. V lost 4 bases and J lost 1; bases outside the gene matches: 7. CDR1 SGHRS and CDR2 YFSETQ come from the germline V gene. This CDR3 contains 17 residues. The full variable domain, in which reference TRBV5-1 and TRBJ2-6 provide the parts outside the CDR3, is KAGVTQTPRYLIKTRGQQVTLSCSPISGHRSVSWYQQTPGQGLQFLFEYFSETQRNKGNFPGRFSGRQFSNSRSEMNVSTLELGDSALYLCASSPGQEPSGANVLTFGAGSRLTVL.